This is a list of T cell receptor beta chains from one sample in a study of blood T cell repertoires in COVID-19. TCRdb's copy holds only in-frame clones and misses some; the assay was immunoSEQ multiplex PCR. The sample shows some 170,000 clones, more than 80% of them seen only once. The sequenced sample was PBMCs or T cells enriched from blood (not recorded which). All receptors derive from a man in his forties who had recovered from COVID-19. CDR3s include the opening cysteine and the closing phenylalanine or tryptophan. The D gene is left open where the match is weak. Clone size, where shown, is once, few, many, or a class for clones that have expanded.

CDR3 protein	CDR3 DNA	clone size	V gene	J gene	D gene
CASSETGGLPNTGELFF	TGTGCCAGTAGTGAAACAGGGGGCCTACCGAACACCGGGGAGCTGTTTTTT	NA	TRBV19	TRBJ2-2	TRBD1
CASSHSYPGQPNEKLFF	TGTGCCAGCTCGCACTCCTACCCGGGACAGCCGAATGAAAAACTGTTTTTT	NA	TRBV18	TRBJ1-4	TRBD1
CASSPPLSTEAFF	TGTGCCAGCTCACCACCACTTTCCACTGAAGCTTTCTTT	NA	TRBV18	TRBJ1-1	NA
CAWSKGLGGSGNTIYF	TGTGCCTGGAGTAAGGGGCTAGGCGGCTCTGGAAACACCATATATTTT	NA	TRBV30	TRBJ1-3	NA
CASSLVPGGEKLFF	TGTGCCAGCAGCTTAGTTCCAGGGGGGGAAAAACTGTTTTTT	once	TRBV11-2	TRBJ1-4	TRBD1
CASSSKKIRDIYTGELFF	TGTGCCAGCAGTTCGAAGAAAATCCGGGACATATACACCGGGGAGCTGTTTTTT	once	TRBV28	TRBJ2-2	NA
CASSFAGEDTIYF	TGTGCCAGCAGCTTCGCGGGGGAGGACACCATATATTTT	once	TRBV11-2	TRBJ1-3	NA
CASSVGNRGLSSGQFF	TGTGCCAGCAGCGTAGGGAATAGGGGACTATCCTCCGGGCAGTTCTTC	NA	TRBV9	TRBJ2-1	TRBD2
CASSPDRGWDQPQHF	TGTGCCAGCAGCCCGGACAGGGGTTGGGACCAGCCCCAGCATTTT	NA	TRBV2	TRBJ1-5	TRBD1
CASSWARGGRSTDTQYF	TGTGCCAGCAGCTGGGCGCGGGGGGGCCGTAGCACAGATACGCAGTATTTT	NA	TRBV11-3	TRBJ2-3	TRBD2
CASSFPGTGGRQPQHF	TGTGCCAGCAGTTTCCCCGGGACAGGGGGCCGCCAGCCCCAGCATTTT	NA	TRBV28	TRBJ1-5	TRBD1
CASSLTVLGASSSGNTIYF	TGTGCCAGCAGCCTGACAGTGCTAGGGGCCTCTAGCTCTGGAAACACCATATATTTT	NA	TRBV11-3	TRBJ1-3	NA
CASSLGGVSGYTF	TGTGCCAGCAGTTTAGGGGGCGTAAGTGGCTACACCTTC	NA	TRBV28	TRBJ1-2	NA
CASSWGHSSEQYF	TGTGCCAGCAGCTGGGGACATTCCAGCGAGCAGTACTTC	NA	TRBV7-2	TRBJ2-7	NA
CAGSDSIRDNEQFF	TGTGCCGGATCCGACAGTATACGAGACAATGAGCAGTTCTTC	NA	TRBV2	TRBJ2-1	NA
CSARAGNTIYF	TGCAGCGCCCGAGCTGGAAACACCATATATTTT	NA	TRBV29-1	TRBJ1-3	NA
CASSFGGVGTEAFF	TGCGCCAGCAGCTTTGGAGGGGTTGGGACTGAAGCTTTCTTT	NA	TRBV5-1	TRBJ1-1	NA
CASSSTGANYGYTF	TGTGCCAGCAGCTCGACAGGGGCCAACTATGGCTACACCTTC	few	TRBV7-9	TRBJ1-2	TRBD1
CATSRAEGEQYF	TGTGCCACCAGCAGAGCGGAGGGGGAGCAGTACTTC	NA	TRBV15	TRBJ2-7	NA
CAISVEGTGELFF	TGTGCCATCAGTGTCGAGGGAACCGGGGAGCTGTTTTTT	NA	TRBV10-3	TRBJ2-2	NA
CASSVDGSSYEQYF	TGTGCCAGCAGTGTAGACGGGAGCTCCTACGAGCAGTACTTC	NA	TRBV6-4	TRBJ2-7	NA
CASSLEGRNTEAFF	TGTGCCAGCAGTTTGGAGGGACGGAACACTGAAGCTTTCTTT	NA	TRBV27	TRBJ1-1	NA